Given below is one T cell receptor beta chain in context. Its antigen is undetermined. The data belong to a study of shared clonotypes between healthy human individuals. Study-wide findings and caveats: For sorted subsets, rarefaction showed incomplete sequencing despite large depth. Represented diversity, genetic and exposure-history alike, was limited by few donors. A handful of donors had roughly 5% of their naive CD4 clonotypes in common.

How the authors handled the data: ImmunoSEQ only sent back junction sequences with no quality scores, so filtering was done differently. Assay: immunoSEQ multiplex PCR; the TCRdb copy retains only in-frame clones and omits some. D and trimming were read from the DNA, whereas the V and J calls and clone size are those reported in that table. The sample records 900,000 to 1,200,000 clones, around 82% being singletons. Trimming left V 2 bases short and J 5 bases short, with 12 bases between. Germline assignment: CDR1 SGDLS and CDR2 YYNGEE. The CDR3 spans 14 residues. The rearrangement links TRBV9 to TRBJ2-3; D unclear. Sequencing was performed on memory CD4+ T cells from PBMCs. Described subset: CD45RA-negative fraction. The receptor was isolated from a young man in good health. Some clones in this sample may be carry-over from other donors' samples. The CDR3, as DNA: TGTGCCAGCAGCGTCGGCCGAACCGGAGATACGCAGTATTTT. It encodes CASSVGRTGDTQYF. Looking up the rest from reference TRBV9 and TRBJ2-3 gives the full variable domain: DSGVTQTPKHLITATGQRVTLRCSPRSGDLSVYWYQQSLDQGLQFLIQYYNGEERAKGNILERFSAQQFPDLHSELNLSSLELGDSALYFCASSVGRTGDTQYFGPGTRLTVL.